This T cell receptor (beta chain) was observed in a study of shared clonotypes between healthy human individuals. Germline V gives CDR1 MNHNS, CDR2 SASEGT. Between the trimmed V and J ends, which lost 3 bases and 2 bases, there was a span of 10 bases. The CDR3 is 14 amino acids. The assay was immunoSEQ multiplex PCR, and TCRdb's table has in-frame clones only and misses some. The sample includes more than 2,000,000 clones, roughly 92% seen only once; the top ten take about 0.13%. V is TRBV6-1 and J is TRBJ2-5, with TRBD1 as a possible D gene (6 bases). The clonotype originates from a man aged 18 to 30 in good health. Sequencing used naive CD4+ T cells sorted from blood. Subset specified: CD45RA+ positively selected. As DNA, the CDR3 is TGTGCCAGCAGTGAGTCTGGACAGCAAGAGACCCAGTACTTC. This encodes CASSESGQQETQYF.